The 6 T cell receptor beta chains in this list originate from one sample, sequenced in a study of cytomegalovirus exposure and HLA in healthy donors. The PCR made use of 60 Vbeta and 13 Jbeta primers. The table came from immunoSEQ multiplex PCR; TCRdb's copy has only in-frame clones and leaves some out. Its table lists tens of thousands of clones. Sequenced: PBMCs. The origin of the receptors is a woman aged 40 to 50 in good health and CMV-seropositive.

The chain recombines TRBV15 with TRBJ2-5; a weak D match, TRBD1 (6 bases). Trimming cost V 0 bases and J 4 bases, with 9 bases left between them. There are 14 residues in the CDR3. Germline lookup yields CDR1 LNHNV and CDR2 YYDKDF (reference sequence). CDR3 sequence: CATSRDLDRETQYF. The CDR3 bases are TGTGCCACCAGCAGAGATCTGGACAGAGAGACCCAGTACTTC.

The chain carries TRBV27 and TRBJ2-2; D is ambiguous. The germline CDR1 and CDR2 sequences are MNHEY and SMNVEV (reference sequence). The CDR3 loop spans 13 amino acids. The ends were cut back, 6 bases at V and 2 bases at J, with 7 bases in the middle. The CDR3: CASSLVNTGELFF. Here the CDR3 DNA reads TGTGCCAGCAGCCTCGTTAACACCGGGGAGCTGTTTTTT.

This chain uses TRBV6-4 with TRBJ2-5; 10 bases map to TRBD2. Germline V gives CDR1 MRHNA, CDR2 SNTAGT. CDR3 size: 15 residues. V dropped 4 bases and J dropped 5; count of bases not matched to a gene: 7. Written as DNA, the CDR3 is TGTGCCAGCAGTGTGTCTAGCGGGAGTTCGGAGACCCAGTACTTC. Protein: CASSVSSGSSETQYF.

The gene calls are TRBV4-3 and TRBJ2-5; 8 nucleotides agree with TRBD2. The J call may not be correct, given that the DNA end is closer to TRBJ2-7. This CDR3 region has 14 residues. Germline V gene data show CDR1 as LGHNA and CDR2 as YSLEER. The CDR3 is CASSRSRGEDEQYF. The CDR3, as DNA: TGCGCCAGCTCCAGGTCGCGGGGGGAAGACGAGCAGTACTTC.

In nucleotides, the CDR3 is TGTGCCAGCAGTTACCAGGGGACAGGGGGCTACGAGCAGTACTTC. As protein: CASSYQGTGGYEQYF. The V call is TRBV27, the J call TRBJ2-7, with 11 bases that match TRBD1. V was pared by 4 bases and J by 3 bases, with 5 bases of the junction left unmatched. The CDR3 is 15 residues long. CDR1 and CDR2 (germline): MNHEY, SMNVEV (reference sequence).

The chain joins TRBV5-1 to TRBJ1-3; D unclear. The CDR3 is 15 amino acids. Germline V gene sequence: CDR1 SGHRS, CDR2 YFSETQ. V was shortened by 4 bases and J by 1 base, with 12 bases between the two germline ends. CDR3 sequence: CASSLFANSGNTIYF. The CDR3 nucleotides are TGCGCCAGCAGCCTCTTCGCTAATTCTGGAAACACCATATATTTT.